These 22 T cell receptor beta chains came from one sample sequenced in a study of human T cells and chemical hapten exposure. This sample's time point: patch test 2, 6 weeks after DPC sensitization. Stated treatment: therapeutic diphenylcyclopropenone sensitization with weekly scalp DPC. TCRdb fed the RACE reads into MiXCR, producing one record per CDR3 protein. The table records more than 85,000 distinct CDR3 sequences, 11% of them present only once. The sequenced sample was whole blood, obtained in connection with sensitization to the hapten diphenylcyclopropenone (DPC). The receptors here all came from a man between 40 and 49 years old with alopecia areata. Some clones in this sample may be carry-over from other donors' samples.

This clonotype was recorded many times. The CDR3 loop is CASSYVRRGAPRYTEAFF. CDR3 nucleotides: TGTGCCAGCAGTTACGTACGAAGGGGCGCACCCCGTTACACTGAAGCTTTCTTT. The chain joins TRBV6-2 or TRBV6-3 to TRBJ1-1; a weak D match, TRBD1 (5 bases). The CDR3 is made up of 18 amino acids. Germline V gene lookup returns CDR1 MNHEY and CDR2 SVGEGT. V was cut by 2 bases and J by 3 bases, with 22 bases left in between.

There are a few counts of this clonotype. The gene calls are TRBV19 and TRBJ2-2; 7 bases are shared with TRBD1. The germline gives CDR1 LNHDA, CDR2 SQIVND (reference sequence). V shed 4 bases and J 4 bases; nucleotides not matched to a gene: 6. CDR3 length: 15 residues. CDR3: CASSTRRDSTGELFF. The CDR3 DNA follows: TGTGCCAGTAGTACCCGCCGGGACAGCACCGGGGAGCTGTTTTTT.

This clonotype was found a few times. The V gene is TRBV5-1, the J gene TRBJ2-1; 13 bases agree with TRBD2. Germline loops: CDR1 SGHRS, CDR2 YFSETQ. Trimming cost V 3 bases and J 2 bases; bases outside gene matches: 14. CDR3 size: 20 residues. The CDR3 region is CASSSGLAGVPSAAYNEQFF. For the CDR3, the DNA is TGCGCCAGCAGCTCCGGACTAGCGGGGGTCCCCTCGGCCGCCTACAATGAGCAGTTCTTC. Combining the CDR3 with reference TRBV5-1 and TRBJ2-1 gives the whole variable domain KAGVTQTPRYLIKTRGQQVTLSCSPISGHRSVSWYQQTPGQGLQFLFEYFSETQRNKGNFPGRFSGRQFSNSRSEMNVSTLELGDSALYLCASSSGLAGVPSAAYNEQFFGPGTRLTVL.

The table lists this clonotype with many counts. Written as DNA, the CDR3 is TGTGCCAGCAGTTTTGGCCACGGGAGCGCCGAGCAGTACGTC. Residues: CASSFGHGSAEQYV. The rearrangement links TRBV12-3 or TRBV12-4 to TRBJ2-7, with a weak D call TRBD2 (6 bases). The length of the CDR3 is 14 residues. Trimming removed 3 bases from V and 6 bases from J, with 15 bases in between.

The V gene is TRBV6-2 or TRBV6-3, the J gene TRBJ2-1; TRBD2 matches 10 bases. J lost 4 bases, V lost 6 bases, and 9 bases had no gene match. Germline V gene lookup returns CDR1 MNHEY and CDR2 SVGEGT. CDR3 length equals 16 residues. CDR3 sequence (DNA): TGTGCCAGCAGCCGCAACCTAGCGGGAGCTTACAATGAGCAGTTCTTC. This encodes CASSRNLAGAYNEQFF.

The chain has TRBV7-2 and TRBJ2-5, with D possibly TRBD1 on 6 matching bases. Per germline, CDR1 SGHTA and CDR2 FQGNSA. Deletions cut 5 bases from V and 2 bases from J, with 15 bases between. This CDR3 region has 15 residues. The CDR3 sequence: CASSRNQGQQETQYF. The DNA of the CDR3 is TGTGCCAGCAGCAGAAATCAGGGGCAACAAGAGACCCAGTACTTC. Based on the CDR3 plus reference TRBV7-2 and TRBJ2-5, the full variable domain is GAGVSQSPSNKVTEKGKDVELRCDPISGHTALYWYRQSLGQGLEFLIYFQGNSAPDKSGLPSDRFSAERTGGSVSTLTIQRTQQEDSAVYLCASSRNQGQQETQYFGPGTRLLVL.

This clonotype was picked up many times. The V and J genes are TRBV27 and TRBJ1-5, with TRBD1 as a possible D gene (5 bases). The CDR3 totals 12 residues. The germline CDR1 and CDR2 sequences are MNHEY and SMNVEV (reference sequence). Between the trimmed V and J ends, which lost 4 bases and 9 bases, there was a span of 10 bases. CDR3 amino acids: CASSSRGRPQHF. DNA of the CDR3: TGTGCCAGCAGTTCGAGGGGACGGCCCCAGCATTTT.

A few counts support this clonotype. The chain uses TRBV5-4 and TRBJ2-3; TRBD2 matches 12 bases. CDR1 and CDR2 (germline): SGHNT, YYREEE (reference sequence). This CDR3 is built from 16 residues. V was clipped by 0 bases and J by 5 bases; unmatched bases: 4. The CDR3 loop reads CASSLAPGLAGDTQYF. In DNA form, the CDR3 reads TGTGCCAGCAGCTTGGCTCCGGGACTAGCGGGAGATACGCAGTATTTT.

There are a few counts of this clonotype. This rearrangement joins TRBV5-6 to TRBJ1-2, with 9 nucleotides matching TRBD1. Germline V gives CDR1 SGHDT, CDR2 YYEEEE. This CDR3 has 13 amino acids. J gave up 8 bases and V 2 bases, and 4 bases lay outside the gene matches. CDR3 nucleotide sequence: TGTGCCAGCAGCTTACAGGGGGCTGGAGGCTACACCTTC. The encoded protein is CASSLQGAGGYTF.

This clonotype was counted only a few times. This chain connects TRBV29-1 to TRBJ1-2, with a weak D call TRBD1 (6 bases). From germline, CDR1 is SQVTM and CDR2 ANQGSEA. The V gene lost 3 bases and the J gene lost 6 bases, with 14 bases spanning the gap. This CDR3 contains 13 residues. The CDR3: CSVDPGTSNGYTF. In nucleotides, the CDR3 is TGCAGCGTTGATCCCGGGACAAGCAATGGCTACACCTTC.

This clonotype has ten or more counts. V gene TRBV5-1 combines with J gene TRBJ1-2; maybe TRBD1 (5 bases). The V gene lost 4 bases and the J gene lost 2 bases, with 12 bases spanning the gap. Germline values: CDR1 SGHRS, CDR2 YFSETQ. This CDR3 is 14 amino acids long. CDR3 bases: TGCGCCAGCAGCCGGGGGGTCTCAAACTATGGCTACACCTTC. The encoded protein is CASSRGVSNYGYTF.

At least ten counts were recorded for this clonotype. The V call is TRBV29-1, the J call TRBJ2-1, with 8 bases matching TRBD2. The CDR3 runs to 15 residues. Germline trimming cut 4 bases from V and 1 base from J; bases unmatched to any gene: 6. Germline lookup yields CDR1 SQVTM and CDR2 ANQGSEA. The CDR3 DNA follows: TGCAGCGTTGGAGGGAGCGGGAGTTCCTACAATGAGCAGTTCTTC. It encodes CSVGGSGSSYNEQFF.

The chain uses TRBV23-1 and TRBJ2-7; 10 bases match TRBD2. TRBV23-1 is an ORF for which the function is uncertain. J gave up 5 bases and V 8 bases, and 12 bases lay outside the gene matches. This CDR3 comprises 15 residues. This CDR3 reads CASRPLAGEAHEQYV. The CDR3 nucleotides read TGCGCCAGCCGCCCTCTAGCGGGAGAAGCCCACGAGCAGTACGTC.

The CDR3: CASSLVRETQYF. In nucleotides, the CDR3 is TGTGCCAGCAGCTTGGTCCGAGAGACCCAGTACTTC. J is TRBJ2-5 and V is TRBV5-6; unclear D gene. Germline assignment: CDR1 SGHDT and CDR2 YYEEEE. The V end was cut by 0 bases, the J end by 4 bases, with 4 bases between. The CDR3 totals 12 residues.

This chain uses TRBV6-1 with TRBJ1-5; TRBD1 aligns across 8 bases. With 6 bases clipped from V and 2 bases from J, the junction kept 6 bases outside the gene matches. CDR1 and CDR2 from the germline V gene are MNHNS and SASEGT. This CDR3 is 15 amino acids long. The CDR3 bases are TGTGCCAGCAGGGTCGGGACAGGAGGCAATCAGCCCCAGCATTTT. Protein sequence: CASRVGTGGNQPQHF.

The chain recombines TRBV5-1 with TRBJ2-7; possible D gene TRBD2, 6 bases. The germline V gene has CDR1 SGHRS and CDR2 YFSETQ. The ends were cut back, 5 bases at V and 6 bases at J, with 33 bases in the middle. This CDR3 region has 19 residues. In nucleotides, the CDR3 is TGCGCCAGCAGTCGTCCACTCCCCGTTCGCGGGACCATCTGTTCCGAGCAGTACGTC. Its protein is CASSRPLPVRGTICSEQYV.

The rearrangement joins TRBV29-1 to TRBJ2-3; the match to TRBD2 covers 9 bases. V dropped 1 base and J dropped 3; count of bases not matched to a gene: 11. The V gene's germline CDR1 is SQVTM and CDR2 ANQGSEA. The CDR3 contains 17 residues. The CDR3 bases are TGCAGCGTTGAAGCGCCTTTAGGCGGGAGGGGTACAGATACGCAGTATTTT. Translated: CSVEAPLGGRGTDTQYF.

The chain carries TRBV6-5 and TRBJ2-2, with 8 bases fitting TRBD2. V trimming: 2 bases; J trimming: 3 bases; junction bases outside the gene matches: 11. The CDR3 sequence is 18 residues long. Germline V gene lookup returns CDR1 MNHEY and CDR2 SVGAGI. This CDR3 reads CASSYLSGRATDTGELFF. CDR3 DNA sequence: TGTGCCAGCAGTTACCTTTCCGGGAGGGCCACGGACACCGGGGAGCTGTTTTTT.

This clonotype was counted a few times. This rearrangement joins TRBV5-4 to TRBJ2-3, with 7 bases aligning to TRBD1. J was trimmed by 0 bases and V by 3 bases; bases with no gene match: 10. This CDR3 region has 17 residues. In germline, CDR1 is SGHNT, CDR2 YYREEE (reference sequence). The CDR3 DNA reads as TGTGCCAGCAGCTCGCCCAACAGGGGCGGCAGCACAGATACGCAGTATTTT. It codes for CASSSPNRGGSTDTQYF.

This clonotype showed up just a few times. The V call is TRBV6-5, the J call TRBJ2-7, with TRBD1 matching over 10 bases. CDR1 is MNHEY and CDR2 is SVGAGI in the germline V gene. V shed 7 bases and J 4 bases; nucleotides not matched to a gene: 7. The CDR3 totals 14 residues. The CDR3 protein is CASNRRDRGYEQYF. CDR3 coding DNA: TGTGCCAGCAACCGCCGGGACAGGGGTTACGAGCAGTACTTC.

The chain combines TRBV10-3 with TRBJ2-1; 12 nucleotides line up with TRBD1. Trimming removed 2 bases from V and 7 bases from J; junction bases left unmatched: 6. The CDR3 loop spans 16 amino acids. Germline V gene data show CDR1 as ENHRY and CDR2 as SYGVKD. CDR3 loop: CAISEGTGGAGNEQFF. CDR3 nucleotides: TGTGCCATCAGTGAGGGGACAGGGGGCGCGGGGAATGAGCAGTTCTTC.

This clonotype occurred a few times. The CDR3 is CASSQEGSYTQYF. For the CDR3, the DNA is TGCGCCAGCAGCCAAGAAGGTTCCTATACGCAGTATTTT. J is TRBJ2-3 and V is TRBV4-3; no reliable D call. The CDR3 consists of 13 residues. Trimming removed 0 bases at V and 7 bases at J, with 8 bases between. Germline V gives CDR1 LGHNA, CDR2 YSLEER.